A selection of T cell receptor beta chains follows, all from one sample in a study of blood T cell repertoires in COVID-19. Measured with immunoSEQ multiplex PCR; TCRdb has only the in-frame clones, and not every one. The top ten clones hold around 27% of a sample with tens of thousands of clones, about 76% of them seen once. Source material: peripheral blood. These receptor sequences come from a woman older than 75 with active or convalescent COVID-19. Each CDR3 is given with its conserved first and last residue. The D gene is left open where the match is weak. Size tells how often a clone was seen (once, few, many) or the class of an expanded clone, and some rows leave it out.

>TRBD1|TRBV5-6|TRBJ1-1|few
TGTGCCAGCAGCCCCGGGGACAGCGCCACTGAAGCTTTCTTT
CASSPGDSATEAFF
>.|TRBV7-2|TRBJ1-5|.
TGTGCCAGCAGCGCCAGGACAGGCAATCAGCCCCAGCATTTT
CASSARTGNQPQHF
>TRBD1|TRBV5-4|TRBJ2-7|.
TGTGCCAGCAGCCCGGGACAGGGTCGTCCCGAGCAGTACTTC
CASSPGQGRPEQYF
>.|TRBV7-8|TRBJ2-3|.
TGTGCCAGCAGCTCCTCTGGGTCGGGGGATACGCAGTATTTT
CASSSSGSGDTQYF
>.|TRBV7-9|TRBJ2-3|.
TGTGCCAGCATCACGACTGATTTGGGCACAGATACGCAGTATTTT
CASITTDLGTDTQYF
>.|TRBV7-2|TRBJ2-3|.
TGTGCCAGCAGCTTAGAACTAGACGTGGGCACAGATACGCAGTATTTT
CASSLELDVGTDTQYF
>TRBD2|TRBV27|TRBJ2-7|.
TGTGCCAGCAGTTTAAGCCGACTAGCGCCAGGTTCCATCTACGAGCAGTACTTC
CASSLSRLAPGSIYEQYF
>.|TRBV7-2|TRBJ2-7|.
TGTGCCAGCAGCTTAATGAGTGGGGAGGACTCCTACGAGCGGTACTTC
CASSLMSGEDSYERYF
>.|TRBV3-1/TRBV3-2|TRBJ1-1|.
TGTGCCAGCAGCCCCTCGGGGGGCACTGAAGCTTTCTTT
CASSPSGGTEAFF
>.|TRBV15|TRBJ2-4|.
TGTGCCACCGGCGAAGGAGGTCCAAGCCAAAACATTCAGTACTTC
CATGEGGPSQNIQYF
>.|TRBV6-2/TRBV6-3|TRBJ2-1|once
TGTGCCAGCAGTTACAGCCCTCCGAGCTCCTACAATGAGCAGTTCTTC
CASSYSPPSSYNEQFF
>TRBD1|TRBV3-1/TRBV3-2|TRBJ1-5|few
TGTGCCAGCAGCCAAGACACCGGACAGGCCCCCGGGCCCCAGCATTTT
CASSQDTGQAPGPQHF
>TRBD2|TRBV6-5|TRBJ2-2|.
TGTGCCACCCCATACGGGAGGCGCGCGACCGGGGAGCTGTTTTTT
CATPYGRRATGELFF
>.|TRBV5-1|TRBJ1-3|.
TGCGCCAGCCAATCCGGGACTCCTAGCTCTGGAAACACCATATATTTT
CASQSGTPSSGNTIYF
>TRBD1|TRBV5-1|TRBJ1-2|.
TGCGCCAGCAGCTTGGGGAGGGACAGATTCTCTAACGGCTACACCTTC
CASSLGRDRFSNGYTF
>TRBD1|TRBV19|TRBJ1-5|once
TGTGCCAGTAGTATGTGGACAGGGCCTATTCCCCAGCATTTT
CASSMWTGPIPQHF
>TRBD2|TRBV10-2|TRBJ2-2|.
TGCGCCAGCAGTGAGTCGGGGGGGACGGGGGAGCTGTTTTTT
CASSESGGTGELFF
>.|TRBV19|TRBJ2-1|.
TGTGCCAGTAGTATAAATTCGGGACTTTCTAATGAGCAGTTCTTC
CASSINSGLSNEQFF
>.|TRBV12-5|TRBJ2-2|.
TGTGCTAGTGGTTTGGTACTTGCCCGGGGAGCCGGGGAGCTGTTTTTT
CASGLVLARGAGELFF
>.|TRBV7-9|TRBJ1-1|.
TGTGCCAGCAGCCCTAGCTGGGAGAACACTGAAGCTTTCTTT
CASSPSWENTEAFF
>.|TRBV19|TRBJ1-5|many
TGTGCCAGTAGCAGGGAACCTTATTATCAGCCCCAGCATTTT
CASSREPYYQPQHF
>TRBD1|TRBV28|TRBJ1-5|.
TGTGCCAGCAGTGGAATGACAGGGGGCTATCAGCCCCAGCATTTT
CASSGMTGGYQPQHF
>TRBD2|TRBV7-2|TRBJ2-5|.
TGTGCCAGCAGCTTAGGGACTAGCGGGGGGGCCGGGGAGACCCAGTACTTC
CASSLGTSGGAGETQYF
>.|TRBV29-1|TRBJ1-6|.
TGCAGCGTCCGGGACAACTATAATTCACCCCTCCACTTT
CSVRDNYNSPLHF
>TRBD1|TRBV19|TRBJ2-5|.
TGTGCCAGTAGCCCGGGGACAGACCAAGAGACCCAGTACTTC
CASSPGTDQETQYF
>TRBD2|TRBV5-1|TRBJ2-7|.
TGCGCCAGCAGCTCGACTAGCGCGGGGAAGTACGAGCAGTACTTC
CASSSTSAGKYEQYF
>TRBD1|TRBV18|TRBJ2-3|.
TGTGCCAGCTCACCGGGACAGTTGGGCACAGATACGCAGTATTTT
CASSPGQLGTDTQYF
>.|TRBV2|TRBJ2-2|many
TGTGCCAGCAGTGACGCGGCAGGGTACACCGGGGAGCTGTTTTTT
CASSDAAGYTGELFF
>.|TRBV7-9|TRBJ2-3|.
TGTGCCAGCAGCCCCGTACGAAGCTACACAGATACGCAGTATTTT
CASSPVRSYTDTQYF
>TRBD2|TRBV3-1/TRBV3-2|TRBJ2-3|.
TGTGCCAGCAGCCAAGAGGGACTAGCGGGGGGCCCCGGCACAGATACGCAGTATTTT
CASSQEGLAGGPGTDTQYF
>TRBD1|TRBV19|TRBJ2-5|.
TGTGCCAGTAGTTACGGGACAGGGTCGGGTTGGGAAGAGACCCAGTACTTC
CASSYGTGSGWEETQYF
>.|TRBV19|TRBJ1-5|.
TGTGCCGCCAGACCAGGCGGGGGCAGCAATCAGCCCCAGCATTTT
CAARPGGGSNQPQHF
>.|TRBV13|TRBJ2-7|.
TGTGCCAGCAGCTTAGGCCAGGGACTTTACGAGCAGTACTTC
CASSLGQGLYEQYF
>.|TRBV7-9|TRBJ1-4|.
TGTGCCAGCAGCGGGGAGGGAGATAGAGAAAAACTGTTTTTT
CASSGEGDREKLFF
>.|TRBV4-3|TRBJ1-4|.
TGCGCCAGCAGCCCAGGCTCGGGGATGAATGAAAAACTGTTTTTT
CASSPGSGMNEKLFF
>.|TRBV12-3/TRBV12-4|TRBJ1-1|.
TGTGCCAGCACCAGGATGGAGGGGTGGGCTTTCTTT
CASTRMEGWAFF
>.|TRBV2|TRBJ1-4|.
TGTGCCAGCAGTGAGGGAGGTGAAAAACTGTTTTTT
CASSEGGEKLFF
>.|TRBV6-6|TRBJ1-3|once
TGTGCCAGCAGTTACTCGAGGGGGACTGGAAACACCATATATTTT
CASSYSRGTGNTIYF
>.|TRBV19|TRBJ1-5|few
TGTGCCAGTATTGCGGGCGGGGATCGCAATCAGCCCCAGCATTTT
CASIAGGDRNQPQHF
>TRBD2|TRBV10-3|TRBJ2-1|.
TGTGCCACGAGGGATAGCGGGGGGTTCTACAATGAGCAGTTCTTC
CATRDSGGFYNEQFF
>TRBD2|TRBV10-3|TRBJ2-1|.
TGTGCCATCAGTGATCGGGGGGTCTCCTACAATGAGCAGTTCTTC
CAISDRGVSYNEQFF
>.|TRBV19|TRBJ2-2|once
TGTGCCAGTAGTATAGATGTTCCGGGGAACGCGAACACCGGGGAGCTGTTTTTT
CASSIDVPGNANTGELFF
>.|TRBV9|TRBJ2-2|.
TGTGCCAGCAGCGTATTCGGTGGGGGCGGCGGGGAGCTGTTTTTT
CASSVFGGGGGELFF
>TRBD1|TRBV28|TRBJ2-7|once
TGTGCCAGCAGTTTCCAGGGGGCCTCCTACGAGCAGTACTTC
CASSFQGASYEQYF
>TRBD1|TRBV5-1|TRBJ1-2|.
TGCGCCAGCAGCTTGGACAGGGGGAACTATGGCTACACCTTC
CASSLDRGNYGYTF
>.|TRBV7-2|TRBJ1-1|.
TGTGCCAGCAGCCAAAAGACAGCCCACCCCGCTGAAGCTTTCTTT
CASSQKTAHPAEAFF